The subject of this entry is one T cell receptor beta chain. The sample comes from a study of blood T cell repertoires in COVID-19. In the study overall: COVID-19 samples, acute and convalescent, were from the United States, Italy and Spain. The cDNA or gDNA used as material had been derived from T cells, B-cell-depleted T cells, or PBMCs.

As processed by the authors: Amplified reference gene primers provided the basis for estimating nucleated cell counts. Repertoires were generated with immunoSEQ multiplex PCR, while TCRdb's copy carries only in-frame clones and drops some. D and trimming were read from the DNA, whereas the V and J calls and clone size are those reported in that table. The data show roughly 320,000 clones, 85% seen once. V was trimmed by 0 bases and J by 8 bases, leaving 23 bases between them. The CDR3 runs to 19 residues. Germline CDR1 and CDR2: WSHSY and SAAADI. The TCR sequence derives from a human donor in a cohort sampled during active COVID-19. The chain combines TRBV10-2 with TRBJ1-6; TRBD1 is a possible D gene (6 bases). The sequenced sample was peripheral blood. The CDR3, as DNA: TGCGCCAGCAGTGAGTCGGGAAGTAAGGAAGACAGGTCTGATTCACCCCTCCACTTT. Translating gives CASSESGSKEDRSDSPLHF.